What follows describes a single T cell receptor beta chain. The target antigen is unknown. Produced via immunoSEQ multiplex PCR; TCRdb's table is partial and in-frame only. The table has approximately 130,000 clones, roughly 90% seen once; the top ten hold 1.5% to 2%. This sample is part of a study of T cell responses to AZD1222 COVID-19 vaccine. Study-level results: Clonal diversity was possibly underestimated, and white British individuals and females predominated among donors.

Between the trimmed V and J ends, which lost 3 bases and 4 bases, there was a span of 9 bases. CDR1 and CDR2 from the germline V gene are KGHSH and LQKENI. The CDR3 covers 13 residues. V usage is TRBV18 and J usage is TRBJ1-2; D is ambiguous. This clonotype was sampled from an adult in good health. The sample in question was peripheral blood, obtained on day 0 of AZD1222 vaccination. The CDR3 region is CASSPLAVYGYTF. The CDR3 nucleotides read TGTGCCAGCTCACCTCTAGCCGTCTATGGCTACACCTTC.